These 22 T cell receptor beta chains came from one sample sequenced in a study of blood T cell repertoires in COVID-19. Sequencing used immunoSEQ multiplex PCR; TCRdb keeps in-frame clones, though not all of them. The sample yields about 170,000 clones, around 82% seen once. The sample was peripheral blood. The source of these receptors is a human donor with acute or convalescent COVID-19. The donor label of this sample is uncertain.

The J gene is TRBJ2-2, the V gene TRBV5-1; 8 bases align to TRBD2. J lost 0 bases, V lost 6 bases, and 7 bases had no gene match. The CDR3 is 16 residues long. Per the germline V gene, CDR1 is SGHRS and CDR2 is YFSETQ. Here the CDR3 DNA reads TGCGCCAGCAACCCAGCGGGGGCCTCGAACACCGGGGAGCTGTTTTTT. The encoded protein is CASNPAGASNTGELFF. Variable domain in full (rest from reference TRBV5-1 and TRBJ2-2): KAGVTQTPRYLIKTRGQQVTLSCSPISGHRSVSWYQQTPGQGLQFLFEYFSETQRNKGNFPGRFSGRQFSNSRSEMNVSTLELGDSALYLCASNPAGASNTGELFFGEGSRLTVL.

The CDR3 nucleotides read TGTGCCAGCAGCTTAGAAGGGGTGAGTGAGCAGTTCTTC. Protein product: CASSLEGVSEQFF. V is TRBV7-3 and J is TRBJ2-1, with TRBD1 as a possible D gene (5 bases). Germline V CDR1 and CDR2: SGHTA, FQGTGA. Trimming left V 2 bases short and J 9 bases short, with 11 bases between. CDR3 size: 13 residues.

This sequence joins TRBV2 and TRBJ2-7; the match to TRBD2 covers 12 bases. The germline V gene encodes CDR1 SNHLY and CDR2 FYNNEI. The length of the CDR3 is 12 residues. J lost 7 bases, V lost 7 bases, and 2 bases had no gene match. The CDR3 reads CASTSGGVEQYF. As DNA, the CDR3 is TGTGCCAGCACTAGCGGGGGGGTGGAGCAGTACTTC.

The chain links TRBV12-5 to TRBJ1-2; TRBD1 agrees at 10 bases. J gave up 8 bases and V 6 bases, and 6 bases lay outside the gene matches. The CDR3 extends over 13 amino acids. From germline, CDR1 is LGHNT and CDR2 FRNRAP. The CDR3 DNA is TGTGCTAGTGGCAGACAGGGGGCTCTGGGCTACACCTTC. Translating it yields CASGRQGALGYTF.

The chain is built from TRBV29-1 and TRBJ1-3; D perhaps matches TRBD1 (6 bases). There are 16 residues in the CDR3. The V and J ends lost 3 bases and 4 bases respectively, with 19 bases between them. Germline-derived CDR1 and CDR2 are SQVTM and ANQGSEA. The CDR3 here is CSVEETGLWSGNTIYF. DNA for the CDR3: TGCAGCGTTGAGGAGACAGGTCTCTGGTCGGGAAACACCATATATTTT.

The gene calls are TRBV20-1 and TRBJ2-7; D perhaps matches TRBD2 (6 bases). V was pared by 6 bases and J by 7 bases, with 10 bases between. Germline CDR1 and CDR2: DFQATT and SNEGSKA (reference sequence). This CDR3 has 10 amino acids. The CDR3 nucleotides read TGCAGTGCCTCTAGCGCTGAGCAGTACTTC. Amino acid sequence: CSASSAEQYF.

This chain uses TRBV11-3 with TRBJ2-1, with D tentatively TRBD2 (5 bases). From germline, CDR1 is SGHNT and CDR2 YENEEA. The CDR3 covers 14 residues. Trimming stripped 5 bases from V and 9 bases from J, with 17 bases between. The CDR3 DNA sequence: TGTGCCAGCAGCCCGAGGGCGGCCTCGGGTGAGCAGTTCTTC. Amino acid sequence: CASSPRAASGEQFF.

This clone was observed a single time. The chain has TRBV11-2 and TRBJ1-3; 11 positions agree with TRBD1. CDR1 is SGHAT and CDR2 is FQNNGV in the germline V gene. V was pared by 5 bases and J by 8 bases, with 14 bases of the junction left unmatched. This CDR3 comprises 17 residues. The CDR3 DNA sequence: TGTGCCAGCAGCCCGGGACAGGGGGAATCTTTTCGAGACACCATATATTTT. Translating it yields CASSPGQGESFRDTIYF.

The V call is TRBV5-1, the J call TRBJ1-6; a possible D gene is TRBD1 (6 bases). CDR1 SGHRS and CDR2 YFSETQ come from the germline V gene. Between the trimmed V and J ends, which lost 4 bases and 6 bases, there was a span of 11 bases. The CDR3 spans 14 residues. The CDR3 DNA is TGCGCCAGCAGCCAGACAGGTCCTAATTCACCCCTCCACTTT. Amino acid sequence: CASSQTGPNSPLHF.

V gene TRBV10-1 combines with J gene TRBJ2-1; 8 nucleotides agree with TRBD2. Per the germline V gene, CDR1 is WNHNN and CDR2 is SYGVQD (reference sequence). V shed 6 bases, J shed 3 bases, and the junction held 16 bases outside the gene matches. The CDR3 loop spans 18 amino acids. CDR3 sequence reads: CASRGLAEISGIYNEQFF. The CDR3 DNA reads as TGCGCCAGCAGAGGACTAGCTGAGATCTCGGGGATCTACAATGAGCAGTTCTTC.

The CDR3 is CASSPGLAGEGFGEQYF. In DNA form, the CDR3 reads TGCGCCAGCAGCCCGGGACTAGCGGGAGAGGGCTTCGGGGAGCAGTACTTC. V is TRBV5-1 and J is TRBJ2-7; TRBD2 matches 14 bases. The V and J ends lost 4 bases and 7 bases, in that order; junction bases with no gene match: 13. Germline V gene sequence: CDR1 SGHRS, CDR2 YFSETQ. CDR3 size: 17 residues.

This chain links TRBV5-1 with TRBJ1-2, with TRBD1 identical over 10 bases. The CDR3 has 15 amino acids. Germline CDR1 and CDR2: SGHRS and YFSETQ. V was clipped by 4 bases and J by 7 bases; unmatched bases: 10. CDR3 sequence (DNA): TGCGCCAGCAGCAGGGGGCTGACAGGGGGCAGTGGCTACACCTTC. Protein: CASSRGLTGGSGYTF.

The chain has TRBV6-5 and TRBJ1-5; D call uncertain. Germline V gene data show CDR1 as MNHEY and CDR2 as SVGAGI. The CDR3 is 14 residues long. V was trimmed by 7 bases and J by 7 bases, leaving 17 bases between them. CDR3 in DNA: TGTGCCAGCAAACGTCAAGGGTCGGGGCAGCCCCAGCATTTT. Protein sequence: CASKRQGSGQPQHF.

The chain has TRBV2 and TRBJ1-1, with D perhaps TRBD1 (6 bases). The CDR3 has 13 residues. The V end was cut by 6 bases, the J end by 3 bases, with 11 bases between. CDR1 is SNHLY and CDR2 is FYNNEI in the germline V gene. The DNA of the CDR3 is TGTGCCAGCAGCCCGGGGGGCTACACTGAAGCTTTCTTT. Translated: CASSPGGYTEAFF.

In its sample, this clone was seen once. The V call is TRBV2, the J call TRBJ2-2; the D gene is possibly TRBD2 (6 bases). The V gene's germline CDR1 is SNHLY and CDR2 FYNNEI. This CDR3 contains 13 residues. Trimming left V 8 bases short and J 5 bases short, with 12 bases between. CDR3 in DNA: TGTGCCAGCCTGGGGGGACGGACCGGGGAGCTGTTTTTT. Translating it yields CASLGGRTGELFF.

The V and J genes are TRBV7-2 and TRBJ1-4; 12 bases agree with TRBD1. Trimming cost V 6 bases and J 10 bases; bases outside gene matches: 6. The CDR3 has 14 residues. Per germline, CDR1 SGHTA and CDR2 FQGNSA. The CDR3 sequence: CASSPGTGGAKLFF. The CDR3, as DNA: TGTGCCAGCAGTCCTGGGACAGGGGGCGCAAAACTGTTTTTT. The entire variable domain, with the rest obtained from reference TRBV7-2 and TRBJ1-4, is as follows: GAGVSQSPSNKVTEKGKDVELRCDPISGHTALYWYRQSLGQGLEFLIYFQGNSAPDKSGLPSDRFSAERTGGSVSTLTIQRTQQEDSAVYLCASSPGTGGAKLFFGSGTQLSVL.

The chain links TRBV7-2 to TRBJ2-1, with 9 bases fitting TRBD1. This CDR3 contains 17 residues. The trim removed 0 bases at V and 7 bases at J, leaving 10 bases unmatched. CDR1 SGHTA and CDR2 FQGNSA come from the germline V gene. The CDR3 nucleotides are TGTGCCAGCAGCTTAGCCCCCACAGGGGGCAAAGTGAATGAGCAGTTCTTC. Its protein is CASSLAPTGGKVNEQFF.

The chain is built from TRBV19 and TRBJ2-7, with 9 bases fitting TRBD2. V lost 5 bases and J lost 4; bases outside the gene matches: 6. The CDR3 spans 14 residues. The V gene's germline CDR1 is LNHDA and CDR2 SQIVND (reference sequence). The CDR3 here is CASSESGRLYEQYF. The CDR3 DNA sequence: TGTGCCAGTAGTGAAAGCGGGAGGTTGTACGAGCAGTACTTC.

V and J are TRBV28 and TRBJ2-1; 7 positions match TRBD2. Germline V gene sequence: CDR1 MDHEN, CDR2 SYDVKM. The CDR3 spans 15 residues. The V and J ends lost 6 bases and 0 bases, in that order; junction bases with no gene match: 5. The CDR3 here is CASRVPGGSYNEQFF. As DNA, the CDR3 is TGTGCCAGCAGGGTGCCGGGGGGCTCCTACAATGAGCAGTTCTTC.

V and J are TRBV11-1 and TRBJ1-4; D possibly corresponds to TRBD1 (5 bases). CDR1 and CDR2 from the germline V gene are SGHAT and FQDESV (reference sequence). The length of the CDR3 is 13 residues. V shed 4 bases and J shed 7 bases, with 10 bases lying between them. The CDR3 coding sequence is TGTGCCAGCAGCTATACAGGAGCTGAAAAACTGTTTTTT. Translation: CASSYTGAEKLFF.

This chain links TRBV30 with TRBJ2-2, with D maybe TRBD1 (6 bases). Germline loops: CDR1 GTSNPN, CDR2 SVGIG (reference sequence). The CDR3 covers 15 residues. The V and J ends lost 5 bases and 7 bases respectively, with 20 bases between them. The CDR3 region has the DNA TGTGCCTGGGTCCCCGGGACATTCCCCGGCGGGGAGCTGTTTTTT. Translation: CAWVPGTFPGGELFF.

The V gene is TRBV20-1, the J gene TRBJ2-3; D is perhaps TRBD2 (5 bases). V was pared by 3 bases and J by 7 bases, with 14 bases between. The CDR3 has 13 amino acids. Looked up from germline, CDR1 is DFQATT and CDR2 is SNEGSKA (reference sequence). Here the CDR3 reads CSASLKAANTQYF. The CDR3, as DNA: TGCAGTGCTAGTTTAAAAGCGGCAAATACGCAGTATTTT.